Listed below are T cell receptor beta chains from one sample, sequenced in a study of blood T cell repertoires in COVID-19. Libraries were prepared by immunoSEQ multiplex PCR; TCRdb keeps only in-frame clonotypes and omits some of them. This table holds approximately 240,000 clones, 65% to 90% found once. The sample comprised peripheral blood. The receptors stem from a woman in her 40s who had recovered from COVID-19. The CDR3 runs from the conserved cysteine through the conserved F or W. A D gene is named only where the DNA matches it firmly. Not every row has a clone size; where given, it reads once, few, many or a size class.

abundance: once
v_gene: TRBV29-1
d_gene: TRBD1
j_gene: TRBJ1-3
CDR3aa: CSAEGQGDRGNTIYF
CDR3nt: TGCAGCGCTGAGGGGCAGGGGGATCGGGGAAACACCATATATTTT

abundance: -
v_gene: TRBV7-9
d_gene: TRBD1
j_gene: TRBJ1-3
CDR3aa: CASSPGQKTGNTIYF
CDR3nt: TGTGCCAGCAGCCCGGGACAGAAAACTGGAAACACCATATATTTT

abundance: -
v_gene: TRBV7-9
d_gene: -
j_gene: TRBJ2-1
CDR3aa: CASSHGPNEQFF
CDR3nt: TGTGCCAGCAGCCACGGTCCGAACGAGCAGTTCTTC

abundance: -
v_gene: TRBV19
d_gene: -
j_gene: TRBJ2-3
CDR3aa: CASSKLPTEFTDTQYF
CDR3nt: TGTGCCAGTAGTAAACTTCCAACAGAATTCACAGATACGCAGTATTTT

abundance: -
v_gene: TRBV6-4
d_gene: -
j_gene: TRBJ1-1
CDR3aa: CASSDRANTEAFF
CDR3nt: TGTGCCAGCAGTGACAGAGCAAACACTGAAGCTTTCTTT

abundance: -
v_gene: TRBV7-9
d_gene: -
j_gene: TRBJ2-7
CDR3aa: CASSPRSGDHYEQYF
CDR3nt: TGTGCCAGCAGCCCAAGGTCAGGGGACCACTACGAGCAGTACTTC

abundance: -
v_gene: TRBV6-5
d_gene: TRBD1
j_gene: TRBJ1-1
CDR3aa: CASRRLDRGDTEAFF
CDR3nt: TGTGCCAGCAGACGCTTGGACAGGGGTGACACTGAAGCTTTCTTT

abundance: -
v_gene: TRBV5-6
d_gene: TRBD1
j_gene: TRBJ2-7
CDR3aa: CASSWDRDEQYF
CDR3nt: TGTGCCAGCAGCTGGGACAGGGACGAGCAGTACTTC

abundance: -
v_gene: TRBV27
d_gene: -
j_gene: TRBJ1-2
CDR3aa: CASSLNGGYGYTF
CDR3nt: TGTGCCAGCAGTTTAAACGGAGGTTATGGCTACACCTTC

abundance: -
v_gene: TRBV5-1
d_gene: -
j_gene: TRBJ1-1
CDR3aa: CASSLLSGGAYTEAFF
CDR3nt: TGCGCCAGCAGCTTACTTTCGGGTGGGGCCTACACTGAAGCTTTCTTT

abundance: -
v_gene: TRBV19
d_gene: -
j_gene: TRBJ2-7
CDR3aa: CASSIAHSLNSYEQYF
CDR3nt: TGTGCCAGTAGTATAGCGCACAGTCTTAACTCCTACGAGCAGTACTTC

abundance: -
v_gene: TRBV5-1
d_gene: -
j_gene: TRBJ2-6
CDR3aa: CASSPKGLSGANVLTF
CDR3nt: TGCGCCAGCAGCCCCAAGGGGCTCAGTGGGGCCAACGTCCTGACTTTC

abundance: once
v_gene: TRBV18
d_gene: TRBD1
j_gene: TRBJ1-5
CDR3aa: CASSPDREQPQHF
CDR3nt: TGTGCCAGCTCACCAGACAGGGAACAGCCCCAGCATTTT

abundance: once
v_gene: TRBV7-7
d_gene: TRBD2
j_gene: TRBJ2-3
CDR3aa: CASSLGGGGTQYF
CDR3nt: TGTGCTAGCAGCTTAGGTGGGGGGGGTACGCAGTATTTT

abundance: -
v_gene: TRBV6-5
d_gene: -
j_gene: TRBJ1-2
CDR3aa: CASSTGTANDYGYTF
CDR3nt: TGTGCCAGCAGTACAGGGACGGCGAACGACTATGGCTACACCTTC

abundance: -
v_gene: TRBV5-1
d_gene: TRBD2
j_gene: TRBJ2-7
CDR3aa: CASSLGVGLGYEQYF
CDR3nt: TGCGCCAGCAGCTTGGGTGTGGGACTAGGATACGAGCAGTACTTC

abundance: -
v_gene: TRBV12-5
d_gene: TRBD1
j_gene: TRBJ1-4
CDR3aa: CASGLVPGQGKVVRREKLFF
CDR3nt: TGTGCTAGTGGTTTGGTACCGGGACAGGGGAAGGTTGTCCGACGGGAAAAACTGTTTTTT

abundance: -
v_gene: TRBV2
d_gene: -
j_gene: TRBJ1-5
CDR3aa: CASRIRGGNQPQHF
CDR3nt: TGTGCCAGCAGAATAAGGGGTGGCAATCAGCCCCAGCATTTT

abundance: -
v_gene: TRBV7-2
d_gene: -
j_gene: TRBJ2-1
CDR3aa: CASSLVLRDNEQFF
CDR3nt: TGTGCCAGCAGCTTAGTACTGAGGGACAATGAGCAGTTCTTC

abundance: once
v_gene: TRBV11-3
d_gene: -
j_gene: TRBJ2-7
CDR3aa: CASSLDRGSSSYEQYF
CDR3nt: TGTGCCAGCAGCTTAGACCGGGGGTCGAGCTCCTACGAGCAGTACTTC

abundance: -
v_gene: TRBV7-6
d_gene: TRBD2
j_gene: TRBJ2-7
CDR3aa: CASSSPLAESSYEQYF
CDR3nt: TGTGCCAGCAGCTCCCCCCTAGCGGAGAGCTCCTACGAGCAGTACTTC

abundance: -
v_gene: TRBV7-9
d_gene: -
j_gene: TRBJ1-2
CDR3aa: CASSLVQGYGYTF
CDR3nt: TGTGCCAGCAGCTTAGTGCAGGGCTATGGCTACACCTTC

abundance: -
v_gene: TRBV7-8
d_gene: -
j_gene: TRBJ1-2
CDR3aa: CASSLGQTNYGYTF
CDR3nt: TGTGCCAGCAGCTTAGGTCAAACTAACTATGGCTACACCTTC

abundance: -
v_gene: TRBV4-2
d_gene: TRBD2
j_gene: TRBJ2-3
CDR3aa: CASSQSGGATFRAQYF
CDR3nt: TGTGCCAGCAGCCAGTCGGGGGGTGCTACGTTTCGGGCGCAGTATTTT

abundance: -
v_gene: TRBV6-5
d_gene: -
j_gene: TRBJ1-6
CDR3aa: CATRRGKGSPLHF
CDR3nt: TGTGCCACCCGCAGGGGAAAGGGTTCACCCCTCCACTTT

abundance: few
v_gene: TRBV3-1/TRBV3-2
d_gene: TRBD2
j_gene: TRBJ2-3
CDR3aa: CASSQERGGSTDTQYF
CDR3nt: TGTGCCAGCAGCCAAGAGCGGGGGGGATCGACAGATACGCAGTATTTT

abundance: -
v_gene: TRBV28
d_gene: TRBD2
j_gene: TRBJ2-3
CDR3aa: CASSLWTSGQSTDTQYF
CDR3nt: TGTGCCAGCAGTTTATGGACTAGCGGGCAAAGCACAGATACGCAGTATTTT

abundance: few
v_gene: TRBV30
d_gene: -
j_gene: TRBJ1-5
CDR3aa: CAWSVEGGQPQHF
CDR3nt: TGTGCCTGGAGTGTCGAGGGTGGTCAGCCCCAGCATTTT

abundance: -
v_gene: TRBV29-1
d_gene: -
j_gene: TRBJ1-2
CDR3aa: CSQRMGGANYGYTF
CDR3nt: TGCAGCCAGAGGATGGGGGGGGCCAACTATGGCTACACCTTC

abundance: -
v_gene: TRBV19
d_gene: -
j_gene: TRBJ1-3
CDR3aa: CASSMSGVKSGNTIYF
CDR3nt: TGTGCCAGTAGTATGTCAGGGGTGAAGAGCGGAAACACCATATATTTT

abundance: -
v_gene: TRBV10-3
d_gene: -
j_gene: TRBJ2-5
CDR3aa: CAISPNYEETQYF
CDR3nt: TGTGCCATCAGCCCAAACTACGAAGAGACCCAGTACTTC

abundance: -
v_gene: TRBV6-2/TRBV6-3
d_gene: TRBD2
j_gene: TRBJ2-1
CDR3aa: CASSYSRPSGSYEQFF
CDR3nt: TGTGCCAGCAGTTACTCTCGTCCTAGCGGGTCGTATGAGCAGTTCTTC

abundance: many
v_gene: TRBV18
d_gene: TRBD1
j_gene: TRBJ1-5
CDR3aa: CASSQKRQGLGNQPQHF
CDR3nt: TGTGCCAGCTCACAAAAGCGACAGGGGCTGGGCAATCAGCCCCAGCATTTT

abundance: -
v_gene: TRBV5-5
d_gene: -
j_gene: TRBJ1-3
CDR3aa: CASSSSSGNTIYF
CDR3nt: TGTGCCAGCAGCTCGAGTTCTGGAAACACCATATATTTT

abundance: -
v_gene: TRBV28
d_gene: TRBD1
j_gene: TRBJ2-7
CDR3aa: CASRMGQETYEQYF
CDR3nt: TGTGCCAGCAGGATGGGACAGGAAACCTACGAGCAGTACTTC